This T cell receptor (beta chain) stems from a study of blood T cell repertoires in COVID-19. Across the study: Sites across the United States, Italy and Spain contributed samples from acute and convalescent COVID-19. PBMCs, B-cell-depleted T cells, or T cells were the source of the cDNA or gDNA that made up the material.

Authors' data handling: Amplifying reference gene primers gave estimates of nucleated cell counts. The assay was immunoSEQ multiplex PCR, and TCRdb's table has in-frame clones only and misses some. V and J calls and clone size are those listed in that table; D and trimming were worked out from the DNA. The profile shows around 68,000 clones, 85% to 90% of them singletons. J lost 6 bases, V lost 2 bases, and 13 bases had no gene match. Germline V lookup: CDR1 MNHNS, CDR2 SASEGT. The CDR3 length is 18 residues. This rearrangement joins TRBV6-1 to TRBJ2-1; TRBD2 matches 10 bases. The TCR sequence derives from a man aged 50-59 years with acute or convalescent COVID-19. Input material: peripheral blood. The CDR3 region is CASSEQLINSGRSNEQFF. The CDR3 bases are TGTGCCAGCAGTGAACAGCTAATTAATAGCGGGAGGTCCAATGAGCAGTTCTTC.